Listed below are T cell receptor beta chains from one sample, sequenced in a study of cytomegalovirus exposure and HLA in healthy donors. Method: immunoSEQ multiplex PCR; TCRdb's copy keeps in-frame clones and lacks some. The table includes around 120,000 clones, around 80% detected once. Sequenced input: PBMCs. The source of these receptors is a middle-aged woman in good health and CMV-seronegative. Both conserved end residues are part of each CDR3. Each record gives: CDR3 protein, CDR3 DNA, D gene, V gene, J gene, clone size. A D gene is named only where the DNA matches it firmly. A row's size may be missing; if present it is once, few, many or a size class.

cdr3_aa: CASRLGQLETQYF
cdr3_nt: TGTGCCAGCAGGCTAGGACAGCTAGAGACCCAGTACTTC
d_call: -
v_call: TRBV2
j_call: TRBJ2-5
clone_size: -

cdr3_aa: CASSSAGTDSYNEQFF
cdr3_nt: TGTGCCAGCAGTTCCGCCGGGACAGACTCCTACAATGAGCAGTTCTTC
d_call: TRBD1
v_call: TRBV28
j_call: TRBJ2-1
clone_size: once

cdr3_aa: CASSSQGGEGDTQYF
cdr3_nt: TGTGCCAGCAGTTCCCAGGGAGGGGAGGGAGATACGCAGTATTTT
d_call: TRBD2
v_call: TRBV28
j_call: TRBJ2-3
clone_size: few

cdr3_aa: CASSFVGGLAGGSEQFF
cdr3_nt: TGTGCCAGCAGTTTCGTAGGGGGACTAGCGGGAGGGTCCGAGCAGTTCTTC
d_call: TRBD2
v_call: TRBV28
j_call: TRBJ2-1
clone_size: -

cdr3_aa: CASSPTGGSDNEQFF
cdr3_nt: TGCGCCAGCAGCCCTACGGGCGGGAGCGACAATGAGCAGTTCTTC
d_call: TRBD2
v_call: TRBV5-1
j_call: TRBJ2-1
clone_size: once

cdr3_aa: CASSLASSGRYEQYF
cdr3_nt: TGTGCCAGCAGCTTGGCATCTAGCGGGAGGTACGAGCAGTACTTC
d_call: TRBD2
v_call: TRBV5-5
j_call: TRBJ2-7
clone_size: few

cdr3_aa: CASSSARTSGGVGNEQFF
cdr3_nt: TGTGCCAGCAGCTCCGCCAGGACTAGCGGGGGGGTAGGTAATGAGCAGTTCTTC
d_call: TRBD2
v_call: TRBV7-2
j_call: TRBJ2-1
clone_size: -

cdr3_aa: CASSLEGARQPQHF
cdr3_nt: TGTGCCAGCAGCTTGGAGGGGGCGCGACAGCCCCAGCATTTT
d_call: TRBD1
v_call: TRBV5-4
j_call: TRBJ1-5
clone_size: -

cdr3_aa: CASSYYRDSSYEQYF
cdr3_nt: TGTGCCAGCAGTTACTATAGGGACAGCTCCTACGAGCAGTACTTC
d_call: TRBD1
v_call: TRBV6-6
j_call: TRBJ2-7
clone_size: -

cdr3_aa: CASSHETGGGNTIYF
cdr3_nt: TGTGCCAGCAGCCACGAGACAGGGGGAGGAAACACCATATATTTT
d_call: TRBD1
v_call: TRBV7-2
j_call: TRBJ1-3
clone_size: -

cdr3_aa: CASSLDPWTSLGTDTQYF
cdr3_nt: TGTGCCAGCAGCTTGGACCCCTGGACTAGCCTAGGCACAGATACGCAGTATTTT
d_call: TRBD2
v_call: TRBV5-5
j_call: TRBJ2-3
clone_size: -

cdr3_aa: CASSVPRIGYNEQFF
cdr3_nt: TGTGCCAGCAGTGTACCTAGGATTGGCTACAATGAGCAGTTCTTC
d_call: -
v_call: TRBV27
j_call: TRBJ2-1
clone_size: once

cdr3_aa: CASGGELTSNYGYTF
cdr3_nt: TGTGCCAGTGGGGGGGAACTTACGTCTAACTATGGCTACACCTTC
d_call: -
v_call: TRBV2
j_call: TRBJ1-2
clone_size: once

cdr3_aa: CASIHSQTEAFF
cdr3_nt: TGTGCCAGCATTCATTCGCAGACTGAAGCTTTCTTT
d_call: -
v_call: TRBV28
j_call: TRBJ1-1
clone_size: -

cdr3_aa: CASSGQSSYNEQFF
cdr3_nt: TGTGCCAGCAGCGGACAGAGCTCCTACAATGAGCAGTTCTTC
d_call: -
v_call: TRBV6-5
j_call: TRBJ2-1
clone_size: -

cdr3_aa: CASSPPGGYGYTF
cdr3_nt: TGCGCCAGCAGCCCCCCGGGGGGCTATGGCTACACCTTC
d_call: -
v_call: TRBV4-3
j_call: TRBJ1-2
clone_size: -

cdr3_aa: CASSMMRGGNQPQHF
cdr3_nt: TGTGCCAGTAGTATGATGCGCGGGGGAAATCAGCCCCAGCATTTT
d_call: -
v_call: TRBV19
j_call: TRBJ1-5
clone_size: -

cdr3_aa: CASSLEGVSGNTIYF
cdr3_nt: TGTGCCAGCAGCTTAGAAGGGGTCTCTGGAAACACCATATATTTT
d_call: -
v_call: TRBV7-2
j_call: TRBJ1-3
clone_size: few

cdr3_aa: CASSPKGQGGYEQYF
cdr3_nt: TGTGCCAGCAGCCCGAAAGGACAGGGGGGGTACGAGCAGTACTTC
d_call: TRBD1
v_call: TRBV5-8
j_call: TRBJ2-7
clone_size: -

cdr3_aa: CASSFQGIRADTQYF
cdr3_nt: TGTGCCAGCAGTTTTCAGGGCATACGGGCAGATACGCAGTATTTT
d_call: -
v_call: TRBV27
j_call: TRBJ2-3
clone_size: -

cdr3_aa: CASSSGLSNTEAFF
cdr3_nt: TGCGCCAGCAGCTCGGGACTGTCGAACACTGAAGCTTTCTTT
d_call: -
v_call: TRBV5-1
j_call: TRBJ1-1
clone_size: -

cdr3_aa: CASKGDREGIDEQYF
cdr3_nt: TGTGCCAGCAAGGGGGACAGGGAAGGTATCGACGAGCAGTACTTC
d_call: TRBD1
v_call: TRBV28
j_call: TRBJ2-7
clone_size: -

cdr3_aa: CASSPGGVRSGNTIYF
cdr3_nt: TGTGCCAGCAGCCCCGGGGGGGTCCGCTCTGGAAACACCATATATTTT
d_call: -
v_call: TRBV9
j_call: TRBJ1-3
clone_size: once

cdr3_aa: CASSSGGAVNYGYTF
cdr3_nt: TGTGCCAGCAGCAGTGGGGGGGCCGTTAACTATGGCTACACCTTC
d_call: -
v_call: TRBV7-2
j_call: TRBJ1-2
clone_size: -

cdr3_aa: CSSSLARAGGPDYEQYF
cdr3_nt: TGTTCCAGCAGCTTAGCGCGAGCGGGAGGGCCAGACTACGAGCAGTACTTC
d_call: TRBD2
v_call: TRBV7-9
j_call: TRBJ2-7
clone_size: -

cdr3_aa: CASSYSRGGTEAFF
cdr3_nt: TGTGCCAGCAGTTACTCGAGAGGGGGCACTGAAGCTTTCTTT
d_call: -
v_call: TRBV6-5
j_call: TRBJ1-1
clone_size: few

cdr3_aa: CASSSTARSTDTQYF
cdr3_nt: TGTGCCAGCAGCTCAACGGCCAGGAGCACAGATACGCAGTATTTT
d_call: -
v_call: TRBV7-9
j_call: TRBJ2-3
clone_size: once

cdr3_aa: CASQWSDEAFF
cdr3_nt: TGTGCCTCCCAGTGGTCAGATGAAGCTTTCTTT
d_call: -
v_call: TRBV30
j_call: TRBJ1-1
clone_size: -

cdr3_aa: CSSSLAGRVDEQYF
cdr3_nt: TGTTCCAGCAGCTTAGCGGGCAGGGTCGACGAGCAGTACTTC
d_call: TRBD2
v_call: TRBV7-9
j_call: TRBJ2-7
clone_size: -

cdr3_aa: CASTPHSGNTIYF
cdr3_nt: TGTGCCAGCACCCCCCACTCTGGAAACACCATATATTTT
d_call: -
v_call: TRBV27
j_call: TRBJ1-3
clone_size: -

cdr3_aa: CASRRQGNYEQYF
cdr3_nt: TGTGCCAGCAGACGACAGGGGAACTACGAGCAGTACTTC
d_call: TRBD1
v_call: TRBV6-5
j_call: TRBJ2-7
clone_size: -

cdr3_aa: CASSIGQGYGYTF
cdr3_nt: TGTGCCAGTAGTATAGGACAGGGGTATGGCTACACCTTC
d_call: TRBD1
v_call: TRBV19
j_call: TRBJ1-2
clone_size: -

cdr3_aa: CASSFKYQVSGYEQYF
cdr3_nt: TGTGCCAGTAGTTTCAAGTATCAGGTCTCCGGCTACGAGCAGTACTTC
d_call: -
v_call: TRBV19
j_call: TRBJ2-7
clone_size: -

cdr3_aa: CASSLEGQGYGYTF
cdr3_nt: TGTGCCAGCAGCTTAGAGGGACAGGGTTATGGCTACACCTTC
d_call: TRBD1
v_call: TRBV7-2
j_call: TRBJ1-2
clone_size: -

cdr3_aa: CASSKGQGAEQFF
cdr3_nt: TGTGCCAGCAGTAAAGGACAGGGGGCCGAGCAGTTCTTC
d_call: TRBD1
v_call: TRBV6-6
j_call: TRBJ2-1
clone_size: -

cdr3_aa: CASSEEVAGGHTGELFF
cdr3_nt: TGCGCCAGCAGTGAGGAGGTCGCGGGAGGTCACACCGGGGAGCTGTTTTTT
d_call: TRBD2
v_call: TRBV10-1
j_call: TRBJ2-2
clone_size: -